This T cell receptor (beta chain) originates from a study of shared clonotypes between healthy human individuals. V lost 6 bases and J 4 bases, leaving 10 bases between the germline ends. This CDR3 spans 13 amino acids. The germline V gene encodes CDR1 MNHEY and CDR2 SVGAGI. Several immunoSEQ 96-well plates shared each subset's DNA, each plate a replicate. About 28,000 T cell genomes (300 ng DNA) went into each PBMC replicate. Assay used: immunoSEQ multiplex PCR; TCRdb lists only in-frame clones, some missing. The table lists 470,000 or so clones, 78% of them singletons. The sequence came from a woman aged 40 to 49 in good health. Some clones in this sample may be carry-over from other donors' samples. The rearrangement uses TRBV6-5 and TRBJ1-5; D might be TRBD1 (5 bases). The specimen was PBMCs. The CDR3 DNA reads TGTGCCAGCAGGATGGGGGGGAATCAGCCCCAGCATTTT. Translating it yields CASRMGGNQPQHF.